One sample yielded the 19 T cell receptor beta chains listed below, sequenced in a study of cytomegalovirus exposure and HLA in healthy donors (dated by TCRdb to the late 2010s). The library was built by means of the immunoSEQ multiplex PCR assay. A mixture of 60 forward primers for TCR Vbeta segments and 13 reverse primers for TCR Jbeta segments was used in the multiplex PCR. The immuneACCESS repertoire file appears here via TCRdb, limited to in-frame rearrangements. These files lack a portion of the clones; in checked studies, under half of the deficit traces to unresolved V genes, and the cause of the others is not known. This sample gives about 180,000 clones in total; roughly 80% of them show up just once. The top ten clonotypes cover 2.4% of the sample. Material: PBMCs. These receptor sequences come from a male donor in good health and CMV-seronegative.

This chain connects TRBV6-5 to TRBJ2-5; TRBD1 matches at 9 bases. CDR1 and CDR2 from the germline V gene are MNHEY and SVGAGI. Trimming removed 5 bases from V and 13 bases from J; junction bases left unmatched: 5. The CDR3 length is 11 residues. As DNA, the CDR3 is TGTGCCAGCAGTCAGAACAGGGGGCTGTACTTC. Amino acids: CASSQNRGLYF.

CDR3 in DNA: TGTGCCTGGAGCCAGGGACTAGCGGGGGGCACAGATACGCAGTATTTT. The encoded protein is CAWSQGLAGGTDTQYF. This chain connects TRBV30 to TRBJ2-3, with TRBD2 matching 14 bases. Germline V gives CDR1 GTSNPN, CDR2 SVGIG (reference sequence). The CDR3 loop spans 16 amino acids. The V segment lost 3 bases and the J segment 1 base; nucleotides outside the gene matches: 3.

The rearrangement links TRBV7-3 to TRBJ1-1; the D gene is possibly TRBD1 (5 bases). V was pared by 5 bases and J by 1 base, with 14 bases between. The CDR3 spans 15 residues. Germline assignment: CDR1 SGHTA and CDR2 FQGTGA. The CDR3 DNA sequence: TGTGCCAGCAGCGTATCAGGGCTAACGAACACTGAAGCTTTCTTT. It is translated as CASSVSGLTNTEAFF.

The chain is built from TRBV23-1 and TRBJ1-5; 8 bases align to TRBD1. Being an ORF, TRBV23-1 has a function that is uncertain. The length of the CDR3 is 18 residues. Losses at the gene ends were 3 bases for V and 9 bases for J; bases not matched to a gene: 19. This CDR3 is CASSHPEARTGWLVPQHF. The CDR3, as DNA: TGCGCCAGCAGTCACCCGGAGGCCCGGACAGGGTGGCTGGTGCCCCAGCATTTT.

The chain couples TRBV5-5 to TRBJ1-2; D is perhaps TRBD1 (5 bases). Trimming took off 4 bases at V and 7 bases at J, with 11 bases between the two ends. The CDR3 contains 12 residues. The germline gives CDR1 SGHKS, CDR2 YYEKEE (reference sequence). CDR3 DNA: TGTGCCAGCAGCCAAGTCAGGGTTGGCTACACCTTC. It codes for CASSQVRVGYTF.

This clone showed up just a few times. The chain's CDR3 is CASRGIRQENTEAFF. CDR3 bases: TGTGCCAGTAGGGGTATACGACAGGAGAACACTGAAGCTTTCTTT. J is TRBJ1-1 and V is TRBV19, with a tentative D call TRBD1 (6 bases). V was cut by 6 bases and J by 1 base, with 15 bases left in between. CDR1 is LNHDA, CDR2 SQIVND, per germline (reference sequence). This CDR3 region has 15 residues.

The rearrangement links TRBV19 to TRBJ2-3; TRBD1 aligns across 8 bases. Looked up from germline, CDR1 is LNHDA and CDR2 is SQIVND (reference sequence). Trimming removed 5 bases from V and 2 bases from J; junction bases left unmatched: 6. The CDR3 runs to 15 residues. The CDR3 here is CASSRGQGYTDTQYF. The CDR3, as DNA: TGTGCCAGTAGTCGAGGACAGGGTTACACAGATACGCAGTATTTT. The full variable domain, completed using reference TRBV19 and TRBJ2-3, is DGGITQSPKYLFRKEGQNVTLSCEQNLNHDAMYWYRQDPGQGLRLIYYSQIVNDFQKGDIAEGYSVSREKKESFPLTVTSAQKNPTAFYLCASSRGQGYTDTQYFGPGTRLTVL.

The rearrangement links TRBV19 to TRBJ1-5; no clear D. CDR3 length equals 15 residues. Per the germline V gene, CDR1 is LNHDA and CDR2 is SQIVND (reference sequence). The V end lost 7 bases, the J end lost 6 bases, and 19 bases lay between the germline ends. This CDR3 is CASTVSVGSAQPQHF. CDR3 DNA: TGTGCCAGTACTGTCAGCGTAGGCTCCGCTCAGCCCCAGCATTTT.

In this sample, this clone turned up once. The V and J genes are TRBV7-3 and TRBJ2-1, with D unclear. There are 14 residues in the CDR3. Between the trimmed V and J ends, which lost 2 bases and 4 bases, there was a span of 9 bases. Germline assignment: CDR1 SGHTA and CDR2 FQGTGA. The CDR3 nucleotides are TGTGCCAGCAGCTTATCCCTAGATTACAATGAGCAGTTCTTC. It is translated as CASSLSLDYNEQFF.

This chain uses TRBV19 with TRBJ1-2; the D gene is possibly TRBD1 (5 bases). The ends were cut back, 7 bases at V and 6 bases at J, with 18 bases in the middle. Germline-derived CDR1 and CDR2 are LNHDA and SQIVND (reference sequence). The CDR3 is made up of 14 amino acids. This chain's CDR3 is CASKIGASVDGYTF. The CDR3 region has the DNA TGTGCCAGTAAAATTGGGGCGAGCGTGGATGGCTACACCTTC.

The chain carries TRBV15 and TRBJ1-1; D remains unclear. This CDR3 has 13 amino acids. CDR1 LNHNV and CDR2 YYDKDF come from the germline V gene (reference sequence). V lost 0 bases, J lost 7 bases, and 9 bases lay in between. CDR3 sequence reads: CATSRDWAGEAFF. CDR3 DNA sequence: TGTGCCACCAGCAGAGATTGGGCGGGTGAAGCTTTCTTT.

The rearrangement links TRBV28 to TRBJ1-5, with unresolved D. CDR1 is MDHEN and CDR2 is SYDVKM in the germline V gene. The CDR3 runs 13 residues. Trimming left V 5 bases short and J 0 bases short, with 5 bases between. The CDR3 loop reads CASSPNSNQPQHF. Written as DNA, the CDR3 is TGTGCCAGCAGTCCCAATAGCAATCAGCCCCAGCATTTT.

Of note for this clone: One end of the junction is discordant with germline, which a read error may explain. CDR3 loop: CASSLGQVYSYTF. CDR3 coding DNA: TGTGCCAGCAGCTTGGGGCAGGTCTATAGCTACACCTTC. The chain carries TRBV5-6 and TRBJ1-2; D remains unclear. Per germline, CDR1 SGHDT and CDR2 YYEEEE. The CDR3 covers 13 residues. The full variable domain, completed using reference TRBV5-6 and TRBJ1-2, is DAGVTQSPTHLIKTRGQQVTLRCSPKSGHDTVSWYQQALGQGPQFIFQYYEEEERQRGNFPDRFSGHQFPNYSSELNVNALLLGDSALYLCASSLGQVYSYTFGSGTRLTVV.

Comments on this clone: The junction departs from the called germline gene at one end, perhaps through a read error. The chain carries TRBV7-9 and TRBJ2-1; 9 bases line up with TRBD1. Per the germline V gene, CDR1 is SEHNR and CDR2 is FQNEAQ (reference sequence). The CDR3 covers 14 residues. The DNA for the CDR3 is TGTTCCAGCAGCCCTGACAGGGGGTTCAATGAGCAGTTCTTC. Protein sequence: CSSSPDRGFNEQFF.

In DNA, the CDR3 is TGTGCCAGCATGACATCCACCTACTATGGCTACACCTTC. It specifies CASMTSTYYGYTF. The chain couples TRBV2 to TRBJ1-2; D uncertain. Germline values: CDR1 SNHLY, CDR2 FYNNEI. V shed 7 bases and J shed 3 bases, with 12 bases lying between them. The CDR3 loop spans 13 amino acids.

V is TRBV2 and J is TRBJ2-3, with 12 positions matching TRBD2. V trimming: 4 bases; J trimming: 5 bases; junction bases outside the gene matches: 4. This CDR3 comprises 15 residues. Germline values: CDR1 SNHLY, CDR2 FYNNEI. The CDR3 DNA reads TGTGCCAGCAGTGGTCTAGCGGGAGGGCTAGATACGCAGTATTTT. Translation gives CASSGLAGGLDTQYF. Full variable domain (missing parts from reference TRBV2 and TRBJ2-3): EPEVTQTPSHQVTQMGQEVILRCVPISNHLYFYWYRQILGQKVEFLVSFYNNEISEKSEIFDDQFSVERPDGSNFTLKIRSTKLEDSAMYFCASSGLAGGLDTQYFGPGTRLTVL.

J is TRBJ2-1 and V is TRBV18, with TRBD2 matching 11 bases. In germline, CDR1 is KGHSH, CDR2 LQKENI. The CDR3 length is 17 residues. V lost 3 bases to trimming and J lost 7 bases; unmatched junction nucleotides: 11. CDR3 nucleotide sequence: TGTGCCAGCTCACCTCCAAGTCTAGCGGGGGGAGGAAATGAGCAGTTCTTC. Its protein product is CASSPPSLAGGGNEQFF.

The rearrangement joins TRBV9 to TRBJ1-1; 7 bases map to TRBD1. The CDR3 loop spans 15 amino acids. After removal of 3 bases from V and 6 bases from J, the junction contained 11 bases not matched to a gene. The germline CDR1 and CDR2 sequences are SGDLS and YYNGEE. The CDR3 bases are TGTGCCAGCAGCGGCGAGACAGGGCGGGGGGCTGAAGCTTTCTTT. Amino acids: CASSGETGRGAEAFF. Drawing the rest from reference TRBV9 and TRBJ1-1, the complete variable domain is DSGVTQTPKHLITATGQRVTLRCSPRSGDLSVYWYQQSLDQGLQFLIQYYNGEERAKGNILERFSAQQFPDLHSELNLSSLELGDSALYFCASSGETGRGAEAFFGQGTRLTVV.

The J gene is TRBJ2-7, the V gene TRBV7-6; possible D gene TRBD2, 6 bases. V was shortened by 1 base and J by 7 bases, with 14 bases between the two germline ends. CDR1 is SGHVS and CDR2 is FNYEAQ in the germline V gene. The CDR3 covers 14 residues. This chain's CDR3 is CASSLGGLGGEQYF. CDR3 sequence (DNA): TGTGCCAGCAGCTTAGGGGGACTCGGAGGGGAGCAGTACTTC.